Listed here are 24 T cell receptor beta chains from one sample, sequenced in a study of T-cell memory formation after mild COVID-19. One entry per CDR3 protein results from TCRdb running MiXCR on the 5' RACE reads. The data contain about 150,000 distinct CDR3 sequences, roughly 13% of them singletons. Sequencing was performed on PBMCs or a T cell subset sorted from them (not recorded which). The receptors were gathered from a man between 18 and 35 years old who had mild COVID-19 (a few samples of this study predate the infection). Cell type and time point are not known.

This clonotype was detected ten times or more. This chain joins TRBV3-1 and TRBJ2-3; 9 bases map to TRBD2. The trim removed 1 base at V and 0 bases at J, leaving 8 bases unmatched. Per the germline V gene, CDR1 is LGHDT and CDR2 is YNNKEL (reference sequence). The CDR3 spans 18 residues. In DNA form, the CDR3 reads TGTGCCAGCAGCCAAGGGGAGACTAGCGGATTGAGCACAGATACGCAGTATTTT. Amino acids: CASSQGETSGLSTDTQYF.

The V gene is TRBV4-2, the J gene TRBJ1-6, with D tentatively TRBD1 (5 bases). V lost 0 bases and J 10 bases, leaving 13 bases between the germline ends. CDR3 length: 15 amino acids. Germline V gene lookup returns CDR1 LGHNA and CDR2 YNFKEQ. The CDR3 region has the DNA TGTGCCAGCAGCCAAGAAGAGGGGCTCGCCTCACCCCTCCACTTT. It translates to CASSQEEGLASPLHF.

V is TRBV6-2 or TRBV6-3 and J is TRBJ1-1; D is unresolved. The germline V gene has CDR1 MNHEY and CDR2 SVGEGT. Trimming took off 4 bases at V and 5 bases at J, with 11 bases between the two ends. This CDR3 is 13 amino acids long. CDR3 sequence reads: CASSLDRGTEAFF. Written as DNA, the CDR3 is TGTGCCAGCAGTTTGGACCGTGGGACTGAAGCTTTCTTT.

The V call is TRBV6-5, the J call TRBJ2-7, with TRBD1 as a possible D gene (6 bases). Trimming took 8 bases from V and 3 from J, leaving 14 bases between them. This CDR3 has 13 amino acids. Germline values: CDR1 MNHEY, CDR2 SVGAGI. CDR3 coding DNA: TGTGCCAGCGGAACAGGGTTTGGCTACGAGCAGTACTTC. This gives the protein CASGTGFGYEQYF.

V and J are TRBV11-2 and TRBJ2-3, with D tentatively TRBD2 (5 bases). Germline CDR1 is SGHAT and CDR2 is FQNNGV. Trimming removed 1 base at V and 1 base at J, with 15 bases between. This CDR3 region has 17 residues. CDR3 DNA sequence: TGTGCCAGCAGCTTAGGGGCCCGGGGTCATGGCACAGATACGCAGTATTTT. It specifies CASSLGARGHGTDTQYF.

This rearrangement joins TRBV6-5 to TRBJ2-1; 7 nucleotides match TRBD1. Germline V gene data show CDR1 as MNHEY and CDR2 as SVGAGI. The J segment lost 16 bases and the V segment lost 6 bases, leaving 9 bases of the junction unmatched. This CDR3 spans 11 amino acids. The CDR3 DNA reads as TGTGCCAGCAGCTACCGGGACAGCAACTTCTTC. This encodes CASSYRDSNFF.

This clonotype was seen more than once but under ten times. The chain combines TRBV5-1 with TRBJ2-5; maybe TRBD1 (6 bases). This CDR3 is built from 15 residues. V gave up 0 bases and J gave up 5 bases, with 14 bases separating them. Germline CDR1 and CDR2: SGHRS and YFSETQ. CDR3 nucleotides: TGCGCCAGCAGCTTGGCATCAGGGACACAGGAGACCCAGTACTTC. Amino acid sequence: CASSLASGTQETQYF.

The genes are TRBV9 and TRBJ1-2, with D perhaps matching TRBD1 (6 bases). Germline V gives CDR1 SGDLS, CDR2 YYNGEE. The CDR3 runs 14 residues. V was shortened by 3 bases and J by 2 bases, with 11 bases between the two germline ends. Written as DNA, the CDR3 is TGTGCCAGCAGCGAGGGGGGAGGGAACTATGGCTACACCTTC. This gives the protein CASSEGGGNYGYTF.

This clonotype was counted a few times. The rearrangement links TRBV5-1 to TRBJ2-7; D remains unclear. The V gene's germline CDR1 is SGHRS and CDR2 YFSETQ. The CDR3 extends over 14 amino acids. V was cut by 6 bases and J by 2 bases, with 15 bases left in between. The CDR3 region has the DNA TGCGCCAGCACCCCCGGGTATGGGCCCTACGAGCAGTACTTC. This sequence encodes CASTPGYGPYEQYF.

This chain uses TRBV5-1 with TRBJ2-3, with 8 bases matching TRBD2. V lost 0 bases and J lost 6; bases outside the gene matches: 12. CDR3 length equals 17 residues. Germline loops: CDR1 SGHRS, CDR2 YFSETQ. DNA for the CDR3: TGCGCCAGCAGCTTGGCCTCCAGCGGGGGTAGTATGGATACGCAGTATTTT. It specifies CASSLASSGGSMDTQYF. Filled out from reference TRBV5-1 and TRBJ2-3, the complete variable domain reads KAGVTQTPRYLIKTRGQQVTLSCSPISGHRSVSWYQQTPGQGLQFLFEYFSETQRNKGNFPGRFSGRQFSNSRSEMNVSTLELGDSALYLCASSLASSGGSMDTQYFGPGTRLTVL.

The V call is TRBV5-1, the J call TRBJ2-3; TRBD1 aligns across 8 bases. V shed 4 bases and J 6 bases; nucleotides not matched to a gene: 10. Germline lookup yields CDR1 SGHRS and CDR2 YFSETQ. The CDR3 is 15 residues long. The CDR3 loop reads CASSQTGVTYDTQYF. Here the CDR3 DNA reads TGCGCCAGCAGCCAGACAGGGGTGACGTACGATACGCAGTATTTT.

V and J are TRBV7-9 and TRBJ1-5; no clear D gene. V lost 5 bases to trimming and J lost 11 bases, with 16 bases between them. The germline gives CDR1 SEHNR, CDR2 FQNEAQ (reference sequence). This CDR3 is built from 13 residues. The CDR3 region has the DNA TGTGCCAGCAGCCTACACGGGGTAGATGCCCAGCATTTT. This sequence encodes CASSLHGVDAQHF.

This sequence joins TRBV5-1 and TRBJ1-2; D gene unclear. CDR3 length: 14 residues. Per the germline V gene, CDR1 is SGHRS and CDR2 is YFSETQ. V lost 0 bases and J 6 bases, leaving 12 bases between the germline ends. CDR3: CASSLAGGKDGYTF. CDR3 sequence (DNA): TGCGCCAGCAGCTTGGCCGGTGGGAAGGATGGCTACACCTTC.

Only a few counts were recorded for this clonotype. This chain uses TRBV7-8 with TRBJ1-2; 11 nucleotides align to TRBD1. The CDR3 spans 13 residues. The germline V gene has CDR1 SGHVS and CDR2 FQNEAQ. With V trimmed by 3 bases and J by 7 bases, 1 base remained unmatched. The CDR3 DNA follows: TGTGCCAGCAGCTTGGACAGGGGGCCTGGCTACACCTTC. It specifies CASSLDRGPGYTF.

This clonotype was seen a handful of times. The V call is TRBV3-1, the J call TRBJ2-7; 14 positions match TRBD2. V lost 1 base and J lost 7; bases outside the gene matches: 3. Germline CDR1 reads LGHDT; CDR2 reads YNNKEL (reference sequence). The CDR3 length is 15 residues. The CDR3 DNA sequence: TGTGCCAGCAGCCAAGGACTAGCGGGGGGGCGTGAGCAGTACGTC. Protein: CASSQGLAGGREQYV.

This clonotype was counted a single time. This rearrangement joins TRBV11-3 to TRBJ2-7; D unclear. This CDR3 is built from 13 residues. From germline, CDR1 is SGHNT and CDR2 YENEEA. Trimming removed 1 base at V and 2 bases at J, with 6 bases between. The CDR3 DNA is TGTGCCAGCAGCTTAGGATTTACCTACGAGCAGTACTTC. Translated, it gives CASSLGFTYEQYF.

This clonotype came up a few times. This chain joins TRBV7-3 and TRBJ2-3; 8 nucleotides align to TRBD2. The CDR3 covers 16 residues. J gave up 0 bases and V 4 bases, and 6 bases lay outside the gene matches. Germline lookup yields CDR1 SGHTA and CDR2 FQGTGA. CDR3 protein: CASSWAGGGSTDTQYF. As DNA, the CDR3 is TGTGCCAGCAGCTGGGCGGGGGGCGGAAGCACAGATACGCAGTATTTT.

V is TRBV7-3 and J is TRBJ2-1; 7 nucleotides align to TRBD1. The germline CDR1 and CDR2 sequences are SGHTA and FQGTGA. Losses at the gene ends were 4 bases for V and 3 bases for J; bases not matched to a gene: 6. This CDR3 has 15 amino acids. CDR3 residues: CASSWAGGGYNEQFF. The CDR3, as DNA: TGTGCCAGCAGCTGGGCAGGGGGTGGCTACAATGAGCAGTTCTTC.

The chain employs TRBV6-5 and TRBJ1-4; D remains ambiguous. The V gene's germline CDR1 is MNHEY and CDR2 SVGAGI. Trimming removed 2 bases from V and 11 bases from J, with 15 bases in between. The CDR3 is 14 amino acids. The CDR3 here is CASSYTSPVPKLFF. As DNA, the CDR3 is TGTGCCAGCAGTTACACCTCCCCCGTCCCCAAACTGTTTTTT.

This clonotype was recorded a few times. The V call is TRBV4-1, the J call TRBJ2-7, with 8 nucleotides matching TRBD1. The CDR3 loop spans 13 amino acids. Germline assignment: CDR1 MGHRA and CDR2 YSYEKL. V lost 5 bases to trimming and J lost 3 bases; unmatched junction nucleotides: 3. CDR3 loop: CASSGTGFYEQYF. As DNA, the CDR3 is TGCGCCAGCAGCGGGACAGGCTTCTACGAGCAGTACTTC.

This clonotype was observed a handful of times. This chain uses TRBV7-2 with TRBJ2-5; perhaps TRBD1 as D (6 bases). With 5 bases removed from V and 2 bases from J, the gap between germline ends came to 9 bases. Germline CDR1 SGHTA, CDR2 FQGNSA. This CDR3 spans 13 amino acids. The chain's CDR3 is CASSHQGQETQYF. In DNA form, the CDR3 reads TGTGCCAGCAGCCACCAGGGGCAAGAGACCCAGTACTTC.

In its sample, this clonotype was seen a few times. CDR3 loop: CASSFSRSYNEQFF. The CDR3 region has the DNA TGTGCCAGCAGCTTCAGCAGGTCCTACAATGAGCAGTTCTTC. This chain joins TRBV7-2 and TRBJ2-1; D uncertain. Germline V gives CDR1 SGHTA, CDR2 FQGNSA. The CDR3 spans 14 residues. V was trimmed by 3 bases and J by 1 base, leaving 7 bases between them.

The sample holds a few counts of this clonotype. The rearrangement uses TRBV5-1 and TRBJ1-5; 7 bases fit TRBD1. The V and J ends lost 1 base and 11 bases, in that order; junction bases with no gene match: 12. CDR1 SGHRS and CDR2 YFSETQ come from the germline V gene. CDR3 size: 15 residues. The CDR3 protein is CASSLTPTGPGTQHF. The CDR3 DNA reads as TGCGCCAGCAGCTTGACCCCGACAGGGCCCGGCACCCAGCATTTT.

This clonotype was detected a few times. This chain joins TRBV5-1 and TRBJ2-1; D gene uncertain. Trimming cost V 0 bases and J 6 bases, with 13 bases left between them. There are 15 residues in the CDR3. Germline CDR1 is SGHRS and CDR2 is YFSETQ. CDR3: CASSLESFLGNEQFF. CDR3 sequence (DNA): TGCGCCAGCAGCTTGGAGAGTTTTCTGGGCAATGAGCAGTTCTTC.